A single sample gave rise to the 22 T cell receptor beta chains below, sequenced in a study of blood T cell repertoires in COVID-19. Libraries were prepared by immunoSEQ multiplex PCR; TCRdb keeps only in-frame clonotypes and omits some of them. The sample carries 350,000 to 450,000 clones, around 86% recorded once. Sequencing was performed on PBMCs or T cells enriched from blood (not recorded which). The source is a woman between 50 and 59 years old who had recovered from COVID-19.

V and J are TRBV4-1 and TRBJ1-2, with D unclear. From germline, CDR1 is MGHRA and CDR2 YSYEKL. The length of the CDR3 is 14 residues. Trimming took off 0 bases at V and 5 bases at J, with 10 bases between the two ends. The CDR3 DNA follows: TGCGCCAGCAGCCAAGATCATGGACTTTATGGCTACACCTTC. Amino acids: CASSQDHGLYGYTF.

The rearrangement links TRBV6-5 to TRBJ2-6, with a tentative D call TRBD1 (6 bases). The CDR3 is 16 residues long. Per germline, CDR1 MNHEY and CDR2 SVGAGI. Trimming left V 0 bases short and J 2 bases short, with 8 bases between. The CDR3 sequence: CASSYSRTAGANVLTF. The CDR3 DNA reads as TGTGCCAGCAGTTACTCCCGGACAGCTGGGGCCAACGTCCTGACTTTC.

The V and J genes are TRBV6-6 and TRBJ2-7, with 9 bases lining up with TRBD2. Trimming at V came to 4 bases and at J to 7 bases, leaving 14 bases not matched to a gene. This CDR3 has 16 amino acids. CDR1 and CDR2 from the germline V gene are MNHNY and SVGAGI (reference sequence). The CDR3 spells CASSSRGLAGFGEQYF. The CDR3 coding sequence is TGTGCCAGCAGTTCCCGCGGGCTAGCGGGATTCGGAGAGCAGTACTTC.

J is TRBJ2-1 and V is TRBV6-1; 7 positions match TRBD1. CDR1 and CDR2 (germline): MNHNS, SASEGT. The CDR3 consists of 17 residues. V lost 4 bases to trimming and J lost 6 bases; unmatched junction nucleotides: 15. The CDR3 sequence is CASSGGRGGLRVNEQFF. The CDR3 DNA sequence: TGTGCCAGCAGTGGGGGGAGAGGGGGCCTTAGGGTCAATGAGCAGTTCTTC.

The count of this clone is one. The V gene is TRBV30, the J gene TRBJ2-6; maybe TRBD1 (6 bases). Germline CDR1 is GTSNPN and CDR2 is SVGIG (reference sequence). CDR3 length: 17 amino acids. Trimming cost V 1 base and J 0 bases, with 13 bases left between them. The DNA for the CDR3 is TGTGCCTGGAGTGGAAAGAACAGGGACTCTGGGGCCAACGTCCTGACTTTC. This gives the protein CAWSGKNRDSGANVLTF.

This clone was picked up a small number of times. The chain links TRBV12-3 or TRBV12-4 to TRBJ1-1; the D gene is possibly TRBD1 (6 bases). With 6 bases removed from V and 4 bases from J, the gap between germline ends came to 12 bases. The CDR3 contains 13 residues. CDR3 nucleotide sequence: TGTGCCAGCAGAACCAGGGACACCACTGAAGCTTTCTTT. Amino acids: CASRTRDTTEAFF.

The chain recombines TRBV27 with TRBJ2-7; D possibly corresponds to TRBD2 (5 bases). Germline V gene data show CDR1 as MNHEY and CDR2 as SMNVEV (reference sequence). The ends were cut back, 1 base at V and 1 base at J, with 11 bases in the middle. The CDR3 covers 15 residues. The CDR3 sequence is CASSLYPPGSYEQYF. CDR3 nucleotides: TGTGCCAGCAGTTTATACCCTCCGGGGTCCTACGAGCAGTACTTC.

J is TRBJ2-5 and V is TRBV30; no clear D gene. CDR1 is GTSNPN and CDR2 is SVGIG in the germline V gene (reference sequence). The CDR3 contains 14 residues. V was cut by 5 bases and J by 2 bases, with 15 bases left in between. In DNA form, the CDR3 reads TGTGCCTGGGCTACCCAGACACCACAAGAGACCCAGTACTTC. Residues: CAWATQTPQETQYF.

This chain connects TRBV10-3 to TRBJ1-2; D possibly corresponds to TRBD1 (5 bases). V was clipped by 3 bases and J by 6 bases, with 20 bases between them. The CDR3 spans 16 residues. Germline CDR1 and CDR2: ENHRY and SYGVKD. CDR3 bases: TGTGCCATCAGTGACCCTACCCTCAGGGTGGGTGATGGCTACACCTTC. Its protein is CAISDPTLRVGDGYTF.

V is TRBV9 and J is TRBJ1-5, with TRBD1 matching over 10 bases. This CDR3 spans 15 amino acids. The germline V gene encodes CDR1 SGDLS and CDR2 YYNGEE. V lost 4 bases to trimming and J lost 2 bases; unmatched junction nucleotides: 3. The CDR3 loop reads CASSLGTGGNQPQHF. The CDR3 nucleotides read TGTGCCAGCAGCCTCGGGACAGGGGGCAATCAGCCCCAGCATTTT.

V usage is TRBV7-2 and J usage is TRBJ1-1; 10 bases match TRBD1. V shed 1 base, J shed 4 bases, and the junction held 6 bases outside the gene matches. The CDR3 spans 16 residues. Germline CDR1 reads SGHTA; CDR2 reads FQGNSA. CDR3 region: CASSLVVGQGSTEAFF. In nucleotides, the CDR3 is TGTGCCAGCAGCTTAGTCGTGGGACAGGGGTCCACTGAAGCTTTCTTT. Variable domain in full (rest from reference TRBV7-2 and TRBJ1-1): GAGVSQSPSNKVTEKGKDVELRCDPISGHTALYWYRQSLGQGLEFLIYFQGNSAPDKSGLPSDRFSAERTGGSVSTLTIQRTQQEDSAVYLCASSLVVGQGSTEAFFGQGTRLTVV.

This chain uses TRBV7-2 with TRBJ2-4; possibly TRBD1 for D (5 bases). The CDR3 is made up of 14 amino acids. Germline V lookup: CDR1 SGHTA, CDR2 FQGNSA. V gave up 6 bases and J gave up 0 bases, with 9 bases separating them. In DNA, the CDR3 is TGTGCCAGCAGTCGACAGTTAGCCAAAAACATTCAGTACTTC. This codes for CASSRQLAKNIQYF.

V and J are TRBV5-5 and TRBJ1-2, with D hard to call. Trimming removed 0 bases at V and 4 bases at J, with 7 bases between. Per the germline V gene, CDR1 is SGHKS and CDR2 is YYEKEE (reference sequence). CDR3 length: 13 residues. This CDR3 reads CASSLDFLYGYTF. The CDR3 DNA reads as TGTGCCAGCAGCTTGGATTTTCTCTATGGCTACACCTTC.

V usage is TRBV7-9 and J usage is TRBJ2-7; a possible D gene is TRBD2 (6 bases). Germline V gene lookup returns CDR1 SEHNR and CDR2 FQNEAQ (reference sequence). V lost 5 bases, J lost 3 bases, and 23 bases lay in between. The CDR3 contains 17 residues. For the CDR3, the DNA is TGTGCCAGCAGCGCCCAACAAGTTGGCTGGCGGGACTACGAGCAGTACTTC. Protein product: CASSAQQVGWRDYEQYF.

The rearrangement joins TRBV5-1 to TRBJ1-5; D is possibly TRBD1 (5 bases). Germline V gives CDR1 SGHRS, CDR2 YFSETQ. Between the trimmed V and J ends, which lost 0 bases and 7 bases, there was a span of 11 bases. The CDR3 is 14 amino acids. CDR3 coding DNA: TGCGCCAGCAGCTTGGGGGCAGGGCAGCAGCCCCAGCATTTT. Translated: CASSLGAGQQPQHF.

This clone was recorded a few times. The J gene is TRBJ1-2, the V gene TRBV12-3 or TRBV12-4, with TRBD1 as a possible D gene (6 bases). V was cut by 3 bases and J by 8 bases, with 13 bases left in between. The CDR3 is 13 amino acids. The CDR3 DNA follows: TGTGCCAGCAGTTTTTCAGGGGCGAGCGGCTACACCTTC. Its protein product is CASSFSGASGYTF.

The CDR3: CASSRDSYEQYF. The CDR3 DNA is TGTGCCAGCAGTCGGGACAGCTACGAGCAGTACTTC. The chain couples TRBV6-2 or TRBV6-3 to TRBJ2-7; the match to TRBD1 covers 7 bases. Per the germline V gene, CDR1 is MNHEY and CDR2 is SVGEGT. With V trimmed by 5 bases and J by 3 bases, 1 base remained unmatched. This CDR3 has 12 amino acids.

This clone was seen just once. V usage is TRBV11-2 and J usage is TRBJ1-4, with D tentatively TRBD1 (6 bases). Trimming left V 3 bases short and J 8 bases short, with 19 bases between. This CDR3 is 16 amino acids long. Germline V gene sequence: CDR1 SGHAT, CDR2 FQNNGV. DNA of the CDR3: TGTGCCAGCAGCTTTGGGGGCGGGGGCCAGGGGGAAAAACTGTTTTTT. This encodes CASSFGGGGQGEKLFF.

This rearrangement joins TRBV3-1 (or the pseudogene TRBV3-2) to TRBJ2-1; the match to TRBD2 covers 7 bases. This CDR3 comprises 15 residues. Per the germline V gene, CDR1 is LGHDT and CDR2 is YNNKEL (reference sequence). V shed 5 bases, J shed 4 bases, and the junction held 8 bases outside the gene matches. The CDR3 reads CASSYGLVAYNEQFF. The DNA for the CDR3 is TGTGCCAGCAGCTACGGACTAGTGGCGTACAATGAGCAGTTCTTC.

For the CDR3, the DNA is TGTGCCAGTAGTACGTTAGCGGGTCAGTTCTTC. This codes for CASSTLAGQFF. J is TRBJ2-1 and V is TRBV19, with 7 bases that match TRBD2. Looked up from germline, CDR1 is LNHDA and CDR2 is SQIVND (reference sequence). After removal of 4 bases from V and 13 bases from J, the junction contained 4 bases not matched to a gene. The CDR3 has 11 amino acids.

The sample holds one count of this clone. The chain links TRBV29-1 to TRBJ2-3, with D possibly matching TRBD2 (5 bases). CDR1 is SQVTM, CDR2 ANQGSEA, per germline. Trimming left V 4 bases short and J 4 bases short, with 9 bases between. The CDR3 consists of 12 residues. CDR3 nucleotides: TGCAGCGTTGTCGGGGAAGCAGATACGCAGTATTTT. This sequence encodes CSVVGEADTQYF.

The chain combines TRBV6-5 with TRBJ1-3; D is ambiguous. V was clipped by 8 bases and J by 0 bases, with 8 bases between them. The CDR3 consists of 13 residues. Germline-derived CDR1 and CDR2 are MNHEY and SVGAGI. The CDR3 region has the DNA TGTGCCAGCCGGGAGACCTCTGGAAACACCATATATTTT. As protein: CASRETSGNTIYF.